This TCR beta chain was obtained from a study of T cell responses to AZD1222 COVID-19 vaccine. Broader study findings: At baseline, just five to seven AZD1222 recipients tested seropositive. Spike regions recognized by vaccine-associated CD4 TCRs spanned the protein, led by 160-218 and 743-854. Spike-specific TCR breadth and depth were elevated following two AZD1222 doses.

V dropped 1 base and J dropped 5 bases, with 8 bases sitting between them. From germline, CDR1 is SGHNT and CDR2 YENEEA. The CDR3 has 13 amino acids. Sequenced by immunoSEQ multiplex PCR; TCRdb stores in-frame clones only, minus some. The sample records roughly 150,000 clones, 80% to 95% being singletons. A remark on this clone: Its antigen is as yet unknown.

The material sequenced was peripheral blood, taken on day 0 of AZD1222 vaccination. The chain links TRBV11-3 to TRBJ2-5; D possibly corresponds to TRBD1 (6 bases). This clonotype originated in an adult in good health. The DNA of the CDR3 is TGTGCCAGCAGCTTAGTGGGGGCTGAGACCCAGTACTTC. Translated, it gives CASSLVGAETQYF.